This TCR beta chain stems from a study of cytomegalovirus exposure and HLA in healthy donors. This CDR3 has 17 amino acids. V dropped 0 bases and J dropped 5; count of bases not matched to a gene: 10. The germline gives CDR1 WSHSY, CDR2 SAAADI. PCR was performed using 60 Vbeta and 13 Jbeta primers. Source study methods: Counted up in a later analysis, unique TCR beta chains came to about 83 million, with around 9.9 million shared. Sequenced by immunoSEQ multiplex PCR; TCRdb stores in-frame clones only, minus some. V, J and clone size are those of that table, while D and trimming were read from the DNA. The top ten hold about 1.4% of the sample, which has about 200,000 clones, 79% seen once.

Sequencing was done on a sample of PBMCs. This TCR was recovered from a woman aged 45-59 years in good health and CMV-seronegative. The gene calls are TRBV10-2 and TRBJ2-7; 10 bases match TRBD1. The CDR3 reads CASSESKLWDRGHEQYF. The CDR3 DNA is TGCGCCAGCAGTGAGTCGAAACTCTGGGACAGGGGTCACGAGCAGTACTTC.